This entry lists 12 T cell receptor beta chains sequenced from one sample in a study of cytomegalovirus exposure and HLA in healthy donors. PCR amplification relied on 60 Vbeta primers (plus 13 Jbeta primers). Produced via immunoSEQ multiplex PCR; TCRdb's table is partial and in-frame only. The sample has under 150,000 clones; 80% to 90% are singletons. Sequenced: PBMCs. The receptors shown here come from a middle-aged woman in good health and CMV-seropositive.

This clone was seen just once. The chain joins TRBV4-3 to TRBJ2-1; 9 bases are shared with TRBD2. Trimming at V came to 0 bases and at J to 8 bases, leaving 8 bases not matched to a gene. CDR3 length equals 16 residues. From germline, CDR1 is LGHNA and CDR2 YSLEER. The CDR3 sequence: CASSQEGSGGRDEQFF. The CDR3 DNA reads as TGCGCCAGCAGCCAAGAGGGTAGCGGGGGCAGGGATGAGCAGTTCTTC.

J is TRBJ2-1 and V is TRBV7-9, with 9 positions matching TRBD2. The CDR3 has 16 residues. Per the germline V gene, CDR1 is SEHNR and CDR2 is FQNEAQ (reference sequence). The ends lost 5 bases at V and 0 bases at J; junction bases unmatched: 5. The CDR3 here is CASSQGRGGSYNEQFF. The CDR3 nucleotides read TGTGCCAGCAGCCAGGGGCGGGGGGGCTCCTACAATGAGCAGTTCTTC.

V is TRBV15 and J is TRBJ1-2, with D hard to call. Germline V lookup: CDR1 LNHNV, CDR2 YYDKDF (reference sequence). This CDR3 contains 14 residues. V was cut by 0 bases and J by 4 bases, with 9 bases left in between. The CDR3 bases are TGTGCCACCAGCAGAGATATGGCCAGCTATGGCTACACCTTC. Translated, it gives CATSRDMASYGYTF.

The chain is built from TRBV10-1 and TRBJ1-6, with D possibly TRBD1 on 6 matching bases. The ends were cut back, 7 bases at V and 1 base at J, with 14 bases in the middle. Germline V lookup: CDR1 WNHNN, CDR2 SYGVQD (reference sequence). This CDR3 is 16 amino acids long. The chain's CDR3 is CASNQWTVSYNSPLHF. The CDR3 DNA is TGCGCCAGCAACCAATGGACAGTTTCCTATAATTCACCCCTCCACTTT.

This clone was picked up one time. The chain combines TRBV11-2 with TRBJ2-1, with 8 bases that match TRBD2. Trimming took 0 bases from V and 3 from J; bases not matched to a gene: 4. Germline-derived CDR1 and CDR2 are SGHAT and FQNNGV. This CDR3 is built from 16 residues. CDR3 in DNA: TGTGCCAGCAGCTTAGAACTAGCGGTCCTCTACAATGAGCAGTTCTTC. This encodes CASSLELAVLYNEQFF.

The V gene is TRBV7-2, the J gene TRBJ2-1; D is ambiguous. The germline V gene encodes CDR1 SGHTA and CDR2 FQGNSA. The length of the CDR3 is 15 residues. Trimming left V 5 bases short and J 0 bases short, with 11 bases between. CDR3 loop: CASSQKSDSYNEQFF. The CDR3 nucleotides are TGTGCCAGCAGCCAAAAGTCAGACTCCTACAATGAGCAGTTCTTC.

The V gene is TRBV6-5, the J gene TRBJ1-1, with D tentatively TRBD1 (6 bases). Germline V gives CDR1 MNHEY, CDR2 SVGAGI. The CDR3 loop spans 15 amino acids. V lost 1 base, J lost 4 bases, and 13 bases lay in between. The CDR3 nucleotides read TGTGCCAGCAGTTACTTCTACAGGGAGGGCACTGAAGCTTTCTTT. Protein product: CASSYFYREGTEAFF.

The gene calls are TRBV28 and TRBJ2-1; maybe TRBD1 (6 bases). This CDR3 comprises 15 residues. The V end was cut by 6 bases, the J end by 5 bases, with 17 bases between. Germline V lookup: CDR1 MDHEN, CDR2 SYDVKM. The CDR3 is CASRIEQGLHNEQFF. CDR3 in DNA: TGTGCCAGCAGAATAGAACAGGGTTTACACAATGAGCAGTTCTTC.

V gene TRBV28 combines with J gene TRBJ2-7, with 7 bases lining up with TRBD2. The germline CDR1 and CDR2 sequences are MDHEN and SYDVKM. This CDR3 is built from 16 residues. V shed 10 bases, J shed 4 bases, and the junction held 19 bases outside the gene matches. The CDR3 loop reads CAIKPRGGRASYEQYF. The CDR3 DNA sequence: TGTGCCATCAAACCGAGGGGTGGGAGGGCCTCTTACGAGCAGTACTTC.

This clone appeared a few times. The genes are TRBV7-8 and TRBJ2-7, with TRBD2 matching 10 bases. The V gene's germline CDR1 is SGHVS and CDR2 FQNEAQ. V gave up 4 bases and J gave up 3 bases; unmatched junction bases: 15. The CDR3 length is 18 residues. This CDR3 is CASSSATGSGGTSYEQYF. Here the CDR3 DNA reads TGTGCCAGCAGCTCAGCGACGGGTAGCGGGGGGACGAGCTACGAGCAGTACTTC.

In DNA, the CDR3 is TGCGCCAGCAGCCAAGAGTACCGCGGGCCCTACGAGCAGTACTTC. Its translation is CASSQEYRGPYEQYF. The rearrangement joins TRBV4-3 to TRBJ2-7, with a tentative D call TRBD2 (5 bases). This CDR3 contains 15 residues. The germline CDR1 and CDR2 sequences are LGHNA and YSLEER. The germline V and J ends were trimmed by 0 bases and 2 bases, with 11 bases remaining between them.

V usage is TRBV11-2 and J usage is TRBJ2-2, with D possibly TRBD2 on 6 matching bases. CDR1 and CDR2 (germline): SGHAT, FQNNGV. Trimming left V 4 bases short and J 1 base short, with 19 bases between. This CDR3 region has 18 residues. In DNA form, the CDR3 reads TGTGCCAGCAGCTCATCCGGGACTCTTCGGGTGAACACCGGGGAGCTGTTTTTT. This sequence encodes CASSSSGTLRVNTGELFF.